This TCR beta chain was captured by sequencing in a study of T cell repertoires in cytomegalovirus infection. This clonotype was found a few times. Its antigen is not known. Study results and caveats: The study found HLA-C-restricted CMV-specific TCR beta clonotypes dominating the ex vivo response.

Trimming removed 1 base from V and 0 bases from J, with 13 bases in between. Germline V lookup: CDR1 SEHNR, CDR2 FQNEAQ (reference sequence). The CDR3 is made up of 17 amino acids. TCRdb reprocessed the reads with MiXCR, giving one entry per CDR3 protein. The sample shows a few hundred thousand distinct CDR3 sequences, roughly 36% of them seen only once. This sample comprised cultured PBMCs, obtained from culture after CMV antigen stimulation. The receptor comes from a human donor in good health (CMV status not recorded). Some clones in this sample may be carry-over from other donors' samples. The gene calls are TRBV7-9 and TRBJ1-5; D uncertain. The CDR3 DNA reads TGTGCCAGCAGCTTAGAAGTCTTGGACGGTAGCAATCAGCCCCAGCATTTT. It translates to CASSLEVLDGSNQPQHF.